These 9 T cell receptor beta chains share one sample of origin, sequenced in a study of shared clonotypes between healthy human individuals. Only in-frame clones appear in the TCRdb table, and some are missing; sequencing was by immunoSEQ multiplex PCR. The sample lists some 2,500,000 clones; about 90% were seen once. Specimen: naive CD4+ T cells from PBMCs. The subset is: CD45RA+ positively selected. Source of these receptors: a man younger than 35 in good health. Some clones in this sample may be carry-over from other donors' samples.

This sequence joins TRBV19 and TRBJ2-5, with 9 bases that match TRBD1. The ends lost 1 base at V and 1 base at J; junction bases unmatched: 1. This CDR3 has 15 amino acids. Germline values: CDR1 LNHDA, CDR2 SQIVND (reference sequence). In DNA form, the CDR3 reads TGTGCCAGTAGTATAGGGGGACAGGGCCAAGAGACCCAGTACTTC. It encodes CASSIGGQGQETQYF.

The chain uses TRBV18 and TRBJ2-3; maybe TRBD2 (5 bases). The CDR3 extends over 15 amino acids. Germline V gene lookup returns CDR1 KGHSH and CDR2 LQKENI. Between the trimmed V and J ends, which lost 0 bases and 5 bases, there was a span of 12 bases. This CDR3 is CASSPPEAAGDTQYF. The CDR3 coding sequence is TGTGCCAGCTCACCACCGGAGGCGGCTGGAGATACGCAGTATTTT.

V gene TRBV6-1 combines with J gene TRBJ2-7; tentative D call: TRBD2 (5 bases). The germline V gene has CDR1 MNHNS and CDR2 SASEGT. The CDR3 has 13 residues. Trimming shortened V by 5 bases and J by 0 bases, and 8 bases separated the two germline ends. The CDR3 loop is CASSREPSYEQYF. In nucleotides, the CDR3 is TGTGCCAGCAGTAGGGAGCCCTCCTACGAGCAGTACTTC.

The chain employs TRBV28 and TRBJ2-7, with D tentatively TRBD2 (6 bases). Germline V gives CDR1 MDHEN, CDR2 SYDVKM. V gave up 3 bases and J gave up 2 bases, with 17 bases separating them. The CDR3 contains 16 residues. The CDR3 spells CASSLFWRRETYEQYF. The CDR3 nucleotides are TGTGCCAGCAGTTTGTTTTGGAGGAGGGAAACCTACGAGCAGTACTTC. Full variable domain (rest looked up from reference TRBV28 and TRBJ2-7): DVKVTQSSRYLVKRTGEKVFLECVQDMDHENMFWYRQDPGLGLRLIYFSYDVKMKEKGDIPEGYSVSREKKERFSLILESASTNQTSMYLCASSLFWRRETYEQYFGPGTRLTVT.

This chain links TRBV5-6 with TRBJ2-5; D is uncertain. The CDR3 consists of 12 residues. Germline V gene sequence: CDR1 SGHDT, CDR2 YYEEEE. Trimming shortened V by 0 bases and J by 5 bases, and 5 bases separated the two germline ends. The CDR3 DNA reads as TGTGCCAGCAGCTTGGGGCCGGAGACCCAGTACTTC. The encoded protein is CASSLGPETQYF.

The CDR3 reads CASSLEPWRWTESSYNEQFF. The DNA of the CDR3 is TGTGCCAGCAGCTTAGAACCCTGGCGGTGGACAGAAAGCTCCTACAATGAGCAGTTCTTC. V is TRBV7-6 and J is TRBJ2-1; weak D call: TRBD1 (6 bases). V was clipped by 1 base and J by 0 bases, with 22 bases between them. The germline CDR1 and CDR2 sequences are SGHVS and FNYEAQ. The CDR3 totals 20 residues.

V and J are TRBV21-1 and TRBJ1-1. TRBV21-1 is recorded as a pseudogene. The CDR3 is made up of 14 amino acids. CDR3: CASRWSGTNTEAFF. DNA of the CDR3: TGTGCCAGCCGCTGGTCGGGGACGAACACTGAAGCTTTCTTT.

CDR3 sequence reads: CATSRRWNTGELFF. CDR3 DNA: TGTGCCACCAGCAGAAGGTGGAACACCGGGGAGCTGTTTTTT. This sequence joins TRBV15 and TRBJ2-2, with D hard to call. This CDR3 comprises 14 residues. The germline V gene encodes CDR1 LNHNV and CDR2 YYDKDF (reference sequence). V was trimmed by 2 bases and J by 1 base, leaving 5 bases between them.

The V gene is TRBV5-1, the J gene TRBJ1-5; 8 bases fit TRBD1. Per germline, CDR1 SGHRS and CDR2 YFSETQ. This CDR3 spans 17 amino acids. Germline trimming cut 4 bases from V and 5 bases from J; bases unmatched to any gene: 14. CDR3 sequence (DNA): TGCGCCAGCAGCACACACCCGACAGGGGAGGGTTATCAGCCCCAGCATTTT. This translates into CASSTHPTGEGYQPQHF. Complete variable domain (other parts from reference TRBV5-1 and TRBJ1-5): KAGVTQTPRYLIKTRGQQVTLSCSPISGHRSVSWYQQTPGQGLQFLFEYFSETQRNKGNFPGRFSGRQFSNSRSEMNVSTLELGDSALYLCASSTHPTGEGYQPQHFGDGTRLSIL.